This T cell receptor beta chain was profiled in a study of chemoradiotherapy in HPV16-positive cancers. About the research overall: Candidate HPV-specific clones and shared TCR motifs came from two HPV16-positive patients.

Samples were taken several times over chemoradiotherapy. Notes on the study in general: During treatment, candidate HPV-specific clones and E7-related motifs expanded in tumor. For HPV16-positive patients, expanding HPV-responsive T cells associated with longer recurrence-free survival.

Germline V gene lookup returns CDR1 PRHDT and CDR2 FYEKMQ (reference sequence). The CDR3 extends over 12 amino acids. The germline V and J ends were trimmed by 5 bases and 6 bases, with 8 bases remaining between them. Clones were sequenced by immunoSEQ multiplex PCR, and TCRdb holds only the in-frame ones, with some missing. The table has about 2,000 clones, more than 75% seen once. This clone has only one observation. Its antigen is not known. The chain links TRBV13 to TRBJ1-3; no clear D. This receptor was taken from a human donor with HPV-associated anogenital cancer. The source material was tumor tissue, sampled from a patient who underwent chemoradiotherapy. This chain's CDR3 is CASSLQVNTIYF. The CDR3 nucleotides read TGTGCCAGCAGCCTCCAAGTAAACACCATATATTTT.